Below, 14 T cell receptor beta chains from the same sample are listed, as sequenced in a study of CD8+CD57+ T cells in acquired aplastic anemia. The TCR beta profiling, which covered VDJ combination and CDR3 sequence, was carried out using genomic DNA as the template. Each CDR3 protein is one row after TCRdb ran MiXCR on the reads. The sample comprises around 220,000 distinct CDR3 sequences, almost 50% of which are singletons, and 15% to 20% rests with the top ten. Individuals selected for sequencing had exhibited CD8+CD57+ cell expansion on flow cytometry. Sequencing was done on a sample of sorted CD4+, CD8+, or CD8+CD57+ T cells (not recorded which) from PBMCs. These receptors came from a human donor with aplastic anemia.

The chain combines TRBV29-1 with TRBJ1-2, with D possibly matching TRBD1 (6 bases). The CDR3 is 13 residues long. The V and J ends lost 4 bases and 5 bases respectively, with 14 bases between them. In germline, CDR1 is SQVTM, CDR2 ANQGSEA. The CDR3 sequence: CSVVKGDEYGYTF. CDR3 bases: TGCAGCGTTGTGAAGGGGGACGAATATGGCTACACCTTC.

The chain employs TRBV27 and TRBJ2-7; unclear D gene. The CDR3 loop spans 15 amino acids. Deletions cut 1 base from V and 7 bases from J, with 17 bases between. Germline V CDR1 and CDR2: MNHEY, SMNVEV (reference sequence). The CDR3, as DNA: TGTGCCAGCAGTTTATTTGGCCTAACCGCGAGTGAGCAGTACTTC. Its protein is CASSLFGLTASEQYF.

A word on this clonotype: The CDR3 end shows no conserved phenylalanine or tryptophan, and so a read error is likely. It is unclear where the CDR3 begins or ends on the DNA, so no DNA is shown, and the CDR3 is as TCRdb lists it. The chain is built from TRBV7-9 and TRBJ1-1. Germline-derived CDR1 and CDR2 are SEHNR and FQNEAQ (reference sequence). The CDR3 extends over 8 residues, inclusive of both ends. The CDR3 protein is CASSLVLI.

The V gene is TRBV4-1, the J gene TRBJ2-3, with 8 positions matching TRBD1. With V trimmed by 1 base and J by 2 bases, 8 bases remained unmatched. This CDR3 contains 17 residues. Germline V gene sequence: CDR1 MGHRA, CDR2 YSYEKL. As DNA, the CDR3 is TGCGCCAGCAGCCAAGGTCTCGGGACAGGTATCACAGATACGCAGTATTTT. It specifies CASSQGLGTGITDTQYF.

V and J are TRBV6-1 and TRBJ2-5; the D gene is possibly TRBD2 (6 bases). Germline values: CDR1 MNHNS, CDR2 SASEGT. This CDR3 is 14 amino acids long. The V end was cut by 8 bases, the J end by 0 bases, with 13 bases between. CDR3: CASGRGRDQETQYF. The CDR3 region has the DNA TGTGCCAGCGGGCGGGGTAGGGACCAAGAGACCCAGTACTTC.

As DNA, the CDR3 is TGTGCCAGTAGTGCACAGGGGCAGGAGACCCAGTACTTC. This encodes CASSAQGQETQYF. The V and J genes are TRBV19 and TRBJ2-5; 7 bases are shared with TRBD1. This CDR3 comprises 13 residues. Germline CDR1 is LNHDA and CDR2 is SQIVND (reference sequence). Trimming at V came to 5 bases and at J to 5 bases, leaving 5 bases not matched to a gene.

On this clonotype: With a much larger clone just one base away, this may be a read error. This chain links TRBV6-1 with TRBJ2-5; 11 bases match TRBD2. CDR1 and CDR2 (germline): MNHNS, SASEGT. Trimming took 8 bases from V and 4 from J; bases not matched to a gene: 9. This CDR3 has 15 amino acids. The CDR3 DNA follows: TGTGCCAGCGGCTCCGGGACTAGCGGTGGAGAGACCCAGTACTTC. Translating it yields CASGSGTSGGETQYF.

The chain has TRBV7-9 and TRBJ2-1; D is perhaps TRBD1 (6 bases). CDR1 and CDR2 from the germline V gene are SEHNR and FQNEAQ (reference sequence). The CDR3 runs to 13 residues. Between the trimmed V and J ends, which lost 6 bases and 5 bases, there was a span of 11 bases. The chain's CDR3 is CASSRGQHNEQFF. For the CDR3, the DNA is TGTGCCAGCAGTCGTGGACAGCACAATGAGCAGTTCTTC.

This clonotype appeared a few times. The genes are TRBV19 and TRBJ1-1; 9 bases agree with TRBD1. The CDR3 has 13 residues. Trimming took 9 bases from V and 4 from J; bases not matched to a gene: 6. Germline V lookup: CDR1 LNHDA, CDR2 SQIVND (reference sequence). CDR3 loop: CASQRDRATEAFF. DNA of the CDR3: TGTGCCAGCCAAAGGGACAGGGCCACTGAAGCTTTCTTT.

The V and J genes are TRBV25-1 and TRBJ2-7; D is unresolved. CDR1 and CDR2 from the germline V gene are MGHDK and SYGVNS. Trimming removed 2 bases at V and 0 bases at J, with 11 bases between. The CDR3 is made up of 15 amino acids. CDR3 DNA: TGTGCCAGCAGTGAAAAGTGGGGTTACTCCTACGAGCAGTACTTC. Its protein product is CASSEKWGYSYEQYF.

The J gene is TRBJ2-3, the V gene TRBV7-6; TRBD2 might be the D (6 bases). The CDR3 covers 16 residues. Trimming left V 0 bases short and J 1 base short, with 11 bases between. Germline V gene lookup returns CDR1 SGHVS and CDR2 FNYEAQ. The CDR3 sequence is CASSLATGGGTDTQYF. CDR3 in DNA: TGTGCCAGCAGCTTAGCGACCGGGGGTGGCACAGATACGCAGTATTTT.

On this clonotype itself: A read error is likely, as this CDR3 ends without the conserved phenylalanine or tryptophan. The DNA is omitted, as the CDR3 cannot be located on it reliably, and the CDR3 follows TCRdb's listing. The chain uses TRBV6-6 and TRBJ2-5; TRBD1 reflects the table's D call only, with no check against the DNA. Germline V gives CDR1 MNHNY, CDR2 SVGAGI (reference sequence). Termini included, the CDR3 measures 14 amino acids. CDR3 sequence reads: CASRPQGSGYTFGS.

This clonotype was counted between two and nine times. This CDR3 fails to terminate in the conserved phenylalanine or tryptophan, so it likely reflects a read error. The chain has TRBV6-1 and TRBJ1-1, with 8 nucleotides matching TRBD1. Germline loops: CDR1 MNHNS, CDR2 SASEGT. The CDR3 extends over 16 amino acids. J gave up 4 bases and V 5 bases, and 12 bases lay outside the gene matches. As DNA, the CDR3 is TGTGCCAGCAGTATAGACCAGGGGGCGCCGGGCACTGAAGCTTTCCTT. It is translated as CASSIDQGAPGTEAFL.

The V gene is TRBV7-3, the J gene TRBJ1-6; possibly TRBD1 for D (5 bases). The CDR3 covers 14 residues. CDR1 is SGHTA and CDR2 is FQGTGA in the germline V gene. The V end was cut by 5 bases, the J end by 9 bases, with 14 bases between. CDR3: CASSTQGRGSPLHF. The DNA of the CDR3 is TGTGCCAGCAGCACCCAGGGTCGCGGTTCACCCCTCCACTTT.